This T cell receptor (beta chain) was retrieved from a study of neurological immune-mediated disorders. The cDNA was produced through 5'RACE with 10-nucleotide random UMIs. Each sequencing run yielded over 190 million TCR-beta sequences from 15-18 subjects. TCRdb fed the 5' RACE reads into MiXCR, producing one record per CDR3 protein. Of about 120,000 distinct CDR3 sequences detected, around 3% appear once; the ten largest clones hold over 1%. J lost 0 bases, V lost 3 bases, and 11 bases had no gene match. This CDR3 is 20 amino acids long. The TCR was taken from a woman younger than 45 with multiple sclerosis. Sequencing was carried out using PBMCs. V and J are TRBV12-3 or TRBV12-4 and TRBJ2-6; 10 nucleotides align to TRBD1. CDR3 region: CASSFRDRGFNFSGANVLTF. DNA for the CDR3: TGTGCCAGCAGTTTTCGGGACAGGGGCTTCAATTTCTCTGGGGCCAACGTCCTGACTTTC.